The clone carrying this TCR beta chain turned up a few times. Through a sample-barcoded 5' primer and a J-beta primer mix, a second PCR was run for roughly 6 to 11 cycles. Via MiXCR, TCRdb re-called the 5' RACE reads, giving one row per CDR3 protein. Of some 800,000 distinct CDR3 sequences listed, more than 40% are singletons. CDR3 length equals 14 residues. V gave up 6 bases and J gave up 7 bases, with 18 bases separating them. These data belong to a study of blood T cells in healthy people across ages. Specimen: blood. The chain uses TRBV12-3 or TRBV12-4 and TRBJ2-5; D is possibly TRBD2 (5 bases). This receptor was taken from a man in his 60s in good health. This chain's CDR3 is CASSSSGPIVTQYF. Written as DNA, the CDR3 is TGTGCCAGCAGCTCGAGCGGTCCCATTGTGACCCAGTACTTC.